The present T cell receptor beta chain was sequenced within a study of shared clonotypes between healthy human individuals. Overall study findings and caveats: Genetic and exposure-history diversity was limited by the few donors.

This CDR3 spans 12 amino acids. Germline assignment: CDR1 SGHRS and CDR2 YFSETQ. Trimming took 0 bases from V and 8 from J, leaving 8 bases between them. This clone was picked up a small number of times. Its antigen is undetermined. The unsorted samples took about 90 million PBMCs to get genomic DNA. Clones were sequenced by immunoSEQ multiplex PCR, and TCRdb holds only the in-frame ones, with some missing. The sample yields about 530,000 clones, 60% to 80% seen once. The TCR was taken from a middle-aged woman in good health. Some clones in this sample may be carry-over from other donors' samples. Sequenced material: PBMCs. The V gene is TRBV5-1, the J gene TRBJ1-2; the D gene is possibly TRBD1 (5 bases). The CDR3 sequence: CASSLAGFGYTF. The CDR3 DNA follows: TGCGCCAGCAGCTTGGCAGGGTTCGGCTACACCTTC.